This T cell receptor (beta chain) appears in the sequencing data of a study of identical twins. Study-level results: Without tracking the same donors, conclusions rested on cross-sectional statistical analysis. Twins' surplus sharing was weaker for beta out-of-frame sequences. Out-of-frame TCR alpha sharing in monozygotic twins exceeded recombination model predictions.

Template switching added a universal primer site; cDNA carried unique molecular identifiers. TCRdb independently ran MiXCR on the 5' RACE reads; one entry per CDR3 protein. The profile shows roughly 470,000 distinct CDR3 sequences, over 11% of them singletons. Details on this clonotype: Its antigen is still unknown.

The CDR3 loop spans 14 amino acids. Deletions cut 6 bases from V and 0 bases from J, with 11 bases between. The germline CDR1 and CDR2 sequences are KGHSH and LQKENI. These data were also reused for a study on yellow fever vaccine responses in identical twins.

The source material was CD4+ T cells sorted from blood. V usage is TRBV18 and J usage is TRBJ2-5; maybe TRBD1 (6 bases). The sequence was collected from a woman aged 18-35 years in good health. CDR3 sequence reads: CASSPDRYQETQYF. The CDR3, as DNA: TGTGCCAGCTCCCCTGACAGGTACCAAGAGACCCAGTACTTC. The whole variable domain, remainder taken from reference TRBV18 and TRBJ2-5, is NAGVMQNPRHLVRRRGQEARLRCSPMKGHSHVYWYRQLPEEGLKFMVYLQKENIIDESGMPKERFSAEFPKEGPSILRIQQVVRGDSAAYFCASSPDRYQETQYFGPGTRLLVL.